Presented here are 4 T cell receptor beta chains from one specimen sequenced in a study of cytomegalovirus exposure and HLA in healthy donors. PCR involved 60 Vbeta and 13 Jbeta primers. Profiling relied on immunoSEQ multiplex PCR, and the TCRdb table lists in-frame clones only, not all of them. The sample includes about 73,000 clones, roughly 82% of them seen just once. The specimen sequenced was PBMCs. The receptors derive from a man aged 70-80 years in good health and CMV-seronegative.

The CDR3 loop is CASRTGTGNTEAFF. CDR3 in DNA: TGTGCCAGCAGGACCGGGACAGGGAACACTGAAGCTTTCTTT. The J gene is TRBJ1-1, the V gene TRBV2; 8 bases are shared with TRBD1. CDR1 is SNHLY, CDR2 FYNNEI, per germline. This CDR3 spans 14 amino acids. Losses at the gene ends were 6 bases for V and 1 base for J; bases not matched to a gene: 4.

The V gene is TRBV7-9, the J gene TRBJ2-2, with a tentative D call TRBD1 (6 bases). Between the trimmed V and J ends, which lost 3 bases and 8 bases, there was a span of 7 bases. CDR1 SEHNR and CDR2 FQNEAQ come from the germline V gene (reference sequence). The CDR3 runs to 12 residues. CDR3 loop: CASSLGTGELFF. CDR3 coding DNA: TGTGCCAGCAGCTTGGGGACAGGGGAGCTGTTTTTT.

Only a few counts were recorded for this clone. The chain has TRBV5-6 and TRBJ1-4; the match to TRBD1 covers 7 bases. Germline V gives CDR1 SGHDT, CDR2 YYEEEE. V was pared by 5 bases and J by 3 bases, with 7 bases of the junction left unmatched. The CDR3 is 15 amino acids. The CDR3 reads CASSTKGQPNEKLFF. The CDR3 coding sequence is TGTGCCAGCAGTACCAAGGGACAGCCTAATGAAAAACTGTTTTTT.

This chain links TRBV20-1 with TRBJ1-2, with D perhaps matching TRBD1 (5 bases). Germline loops: CDR1 DFQATT, CDR2 SNEGSKA (reference sequence). Trimming left V 2 bases short and J 7 bases short, with 5 bases between. The CDR3 contains 10 residues. The CDR3 DNA follows: TGCAGTGCTAGACAGGGTGGCTACACCTTC. Protein: CSARQGGYTF.